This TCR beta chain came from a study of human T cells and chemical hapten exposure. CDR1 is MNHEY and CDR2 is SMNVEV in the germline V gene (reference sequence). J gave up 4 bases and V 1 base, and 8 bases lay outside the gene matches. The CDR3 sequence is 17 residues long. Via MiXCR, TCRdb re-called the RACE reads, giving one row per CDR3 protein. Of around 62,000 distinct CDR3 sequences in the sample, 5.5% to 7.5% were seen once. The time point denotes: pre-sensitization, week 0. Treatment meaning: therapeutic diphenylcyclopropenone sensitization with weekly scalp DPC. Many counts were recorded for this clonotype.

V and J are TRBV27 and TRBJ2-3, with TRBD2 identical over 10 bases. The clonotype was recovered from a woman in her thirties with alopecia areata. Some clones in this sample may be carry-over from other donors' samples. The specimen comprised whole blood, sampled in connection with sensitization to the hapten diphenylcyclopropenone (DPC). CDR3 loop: CASSLYRGLAGADTQYF. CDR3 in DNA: TGTGCCAGCAGTTTATATCGGGGGCTAGCGGGGGCAGATACGCAGTATTTT.